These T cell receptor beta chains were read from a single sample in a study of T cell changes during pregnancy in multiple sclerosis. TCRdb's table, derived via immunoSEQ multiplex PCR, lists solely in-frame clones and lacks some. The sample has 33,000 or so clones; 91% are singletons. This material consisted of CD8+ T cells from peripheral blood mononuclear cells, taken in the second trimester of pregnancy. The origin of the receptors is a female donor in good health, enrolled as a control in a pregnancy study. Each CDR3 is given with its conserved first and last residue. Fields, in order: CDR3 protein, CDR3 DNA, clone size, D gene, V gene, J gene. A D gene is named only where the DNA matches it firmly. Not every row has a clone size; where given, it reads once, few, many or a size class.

cdr3_aa: CASSQDAIGQGASYGYTF
cdr3_nt: TGCGCCAGCAGCCAAGACGCTATCGGGCAGGGGGCGAGCTATGGCTACACCTTC
clone_size: NA
d_call: TRBD1
v_call: TRBV4-3
j_call: TRBJ1-2

cdr3_aa: CSVGAYNEQFF
cdr3_nt: TGCAGCGTTGGGGCGTACAATGAGCAGTTCTTC
clone_size: NA
d_call: NA
v_call: TRBV29-1
j_call: TRBJ2-1

cdr3_aa: CASSWGLAGGSSYEQYF
cdr3_nt: TGCGCCAGCAGCTGGGGACTAGCGGGGGGGAGCTCCTACGAGCAGTACTTC
clone_size: NA
d_call: TRBD2
v_call: TRBV5-1
j_call: TRBJ2-7

cdr3_aa: CASSRDVIGANVLTF
cdr3_nt: TGTGCCAGCAGCAGGGATGTGATTGGGGCCAACGTCCTGACTTTC
clone_size: NA
d_call: NA
v_call: TRBV6-4
j_call: TRBJ2-6

cdr3_aa: CATQGLDEKLFF
cdr3_nt: TGTGCCACACAGGGATTAGACGAAAAACTGTTTTTT
clone_size: NA
d_call: NA
v_call: TRBV7-9
j_call: TRBJ1-4

cdr3_aa: CASSSRGQGKSYEQYF
cdr3_nt: TGTGCCAGCAGCTCCCGGGGACAGGGGAAGTCCTACGAGCAGTACTTC
clone_size: NA
d_call: TRBD1
v_call: TRBV7-9
j_call: TRBJ2-7

cdr3_aa: CASSGESYEQYF
cdr3_nt: TGTGCCAGCTCCGGAGAGTCCTACGAGCAGTACTTC
clone_size: NA
d_call: NA
v_call: TRBV9
j_call: TRBJ2-7

cdr3_aa: CASSFPDREVVGDSPLHF
cdr3_nt: TGTGCCAGCAGCTTCCCGGACAGGGAAGTAGTCGGGGATTCACCCCTCCACTTT
clone_size: NA
d_call: TRBD1
v_call: TRBV7-2
j_call: TRBJ1-6

cdr3_aa: CASSSRDSLKYGYTF
cdr3_nt: TGTGCCAGCAGCAGCCGGGACAGCCTCAAATATGGCTACACCTTC
clone_size: NA
d_call: TRBD1
v_call: TRBV7-9
j_call: TRBJ1-2

cdr3_aa: CASSYQGQGDRETQYF
cdr3_nt: TGTGCCAGCAGCTACCAGGGACAGGGGGATAGAGAGACCCAGTACTTC
clone_size: NA
d_call: TRBD1
v_call: TRBV7-9
j_call: TRBJ2-5

cdr3_aa: CASSQGDTAYEQYF
cdr3_nt: TGTGCCAGCAGCCAAGGGGACACGGCATACGAGCAGTACTTC
clone_size: NA
d_call: NA
v_call: TRBV4-2
j_call: TRBJ2-7

cdr3_aa: CASSPFRGNEKLFF
cdr3_nt: TGTGCCAGCAGCCCCTTCAGAGGGAATGAAAAACTGTTTTTT
clone_size: NA
d_call: NA
v_call: TRBV27
j_call: TRBJ1-4

cdr3_aa: CASSPADVGGGGNAIQYF
cdr3_nt: TGTGCCAGCTCACCAGCTGATGTTGGCGGCGGAGGCAATGCCATTCAGTACTTC
clone_size: NA
d_call: NA
v_call: TRBV18
j_call: TRBJ2-4

cdr3_aa: CASSLSGTWDTEAFF
cdr3_nt: TGTGCCAGCAGTTTATCGGGGACATGGGACACTGAAGCTTTCTTT
clone_size: NA
d_call: NA
v_call: TRBV27
j_call: TRBJ1-1

cdr3_aa: CASSSAGGSTDTQYF
cdr3_nt: TGTGCCAGCAGCTCGGCAGGTGGGTCCACAGATACGCAGTATTTT
clone_size: once
d_call: NA
v_call: TRBV9
j_call: TRBJ2-3

cdr3_aa: CAWSDRAGVIQYF
cdr3_nt: TGTGCCTGGAGTGACAGGGCCGGTGTCATTCAGTACTTC
clone_size: NA
d_call: NA
v_call: TRBV30
j_call: TRBJ2-4

cdr3_aa: CASLQGNGYEQYF
cdr3_nt: TGTGCCAGCTTACAGGGAAACGGGTACGAGCAGTACTTC
clone_size: NA
d_call: NA
v_call: TRBV2
j_call: TRBJ2-7

cdr3_aa: CASSPTSWGADNEQFF
cdr3_nt: TGTGCCAGCAGCCCCACGTCGTGGGGCGCGGACAATGAGCAGTTCTTC
clone_size: NA
d_call: NA
v_call: TRBV7-7
j_call: TRBJ2-1

cdr3_aa: CASSGGTENTEAFF
cdr3_nt: TGTGCCAGCAGCGGAGGGACGGAGAACACTGAAGCTTTCTTT
clone_size: NA
d_call: NA
v_call: TRBV5-6
j_call: TRBJ1-1

cdr3_aa: CSVGTEAFF
cdr3_nt: TGCAGCGTAGGGACAGAAGCTTTCTTT
clone_size: NA
d_call: NA
v_call: TRBV29-1
j_call: TRBJ1-1

cdr3_aa: CAWTRAANTEAFF
cdr3_nt: TGTGCCTGGACGCGGGCGGCGAACACTGAAGCTTTCTTT
clone_size: NA
d_call: NA
v_call: TRBV30
j_call: TRBJ1-1

cdr3_aa: CASRPGQWTGYEQYF
cdr3_nt: TGTGCCAGCAGACCCGGACAGTGGACGGGATACGAGCAGTACTTC
clone_size: NA
d_call: NA
v_call: TRBV6-5
j_call: TRBJ2-7

cdr3_aa: CASSLGGHGGEQYF
cdr3_nt: TGTGCCAGCAGTTTGGGGGGGCACGGTGGCGAGCAGTACTTC
clone_size: NA
d_call: NA
v_call: TRBV27
j_call: TRBJ2-7

cdr3_aa: CASSPRPTTEGYGYTF
cdr3_nt: TGCGCCAGCAGCCCCAGGCCCACGACAGAAGGCTATGGCTACACCTTC
clone_size: NA
d_call: NA
v_call: TRBV5-1
j_call: TRBJ1-2

cdr3_aa: CASSSGQGEDQPQHF
cdr3_nt: TGTGCCAGCAGCTCCGGACAGGGAGAGGATCAGCCCCAGCATTTT
clone_size: NA
d_call: TRBD1
v_call: TRBV5-4
j_call: TRBJ1-5

cdr3_aa: CASSQSESTSSSYNEQFF
cdr3_nt: TGTGCCAGCAGCCAATCTGAGTCTACCTCAAGCTCCTACAATGAGCAGTTCTTC
clone_size: NA
d_call: NA
v_call: TRBV7-9
j_call: TRBJ2-1

cdr3_aa: CASSQDRAYEQYF
cdr3_nt: TGCGCCAGCAGCCAAGATCGGGCCTACGAGCAGTACTTC
clone_size: once
d_call: NA
v_call: TRBV4-1
j_call: TRBJ2-7

cdr3_aa: CASSDSGSTGELFF
cdr3_nt: TGTGCCAGCAGTGACTCGGGGAGCACCGGGGAGCTGTTTTTT
clone_size: NA
d_call: NA
v_call: TRBV6-4
j_call: TRBJ2-2

cdr3_aa: CAINSVAEAFF
cdr3_nt: TGTGCCATTAACAGTGTAGCTGAAGCTTTCTTT
clone_size: NA
d_call: NA
v_call: TRBV2
j_call: TRBJ1-1

cdr3_aa: CASSVGGAVNTEAFF
cdr3_nt: TGTGCCAGCAGCGTTGGGGGCGCGGTGAACACTGAAGCTTTCTTT
clone_size: NA
d_call: NA
v_call: TRBV9
j_call: TRBJ1-1

cdr3_aa: CASSPGAEGELFF
cdr3_nt: TGTGCCAGCAGCCCCGGTGCGGAGGGGGAGCTGTTTTTT
clone_size: NA
d_call: NA
v_call: TRBV9
j_call: TRBJ2-2

cdr3_aa: CASSSQGASSPLHF
cdr3_nt: TGTGCCAGCAGTTCCCAGGGGGCAAGTTCACCCCTCCACTTT
clone_size: NA
d_call: TRBD1
v_call: TRBV27
j_call: TRBJ1-6

cdr3_aa: CASSPGGGQGDYEQYF
cdr3_nt: TGTGCCAGCAGCCCAGGGGGGGGACAGGGGGACTACGAGCAGTACTTC
clone_size: NA
d_call: TRBD1
v_call: TRBV11-2
j_call: TRBJ2-7

cdr3_aa: CASSLAHGASTDTQYF
cdr3_nt: TGTGCCAGCAGCTTGGCTCATGGAGCTAGCACAGATACGCAGTATTTT
clone_size: NA
d_call: NA
v_call: TRBV5-8
j_call: TRBJ2-3

cdr3_aa: CASSTNLDYTEAFF
cdr3_nt: TGTGCCAGCAGCACCAATCTGGACTACACTGAAGCTTTCTTT
clone_size: NA
d_call: NA
v_call: TRBV5-4
j_call: TRBJ1-1

cdr3_aa: CASNPTGVQYEQYF
cdr3_nt: TGTGCCAGCAACCCTACAGGGGTCCAATACGAGCAGTACTTC
clone_size: NA
d_call: TRBD1
v_call: TRBV28
j_call: TRBJ2-7

cdr3_aa: CASSRTILEQFF
cdr3_nt: TGTGCCAGCAGCCGGACTATTCTAGAGCAGTTCTTC
clone_size: NA
d_call: NA
v_call: TRBV7-8
j_call: TRBJ2-1

cdr3_aa: CASSWVGTEYEQYF
cdr3_nt: TGTGCCAGCAGCTGGGTAGGGACAGAGTACGAGCAGTACTTC
clone_size: NA
d_call: TRBD1
v_call: TRBV11-2
j_call: TRBJ2-7

cdr3_aa: CAWSDGTGNEKLFF
cdr3_nt: TGTGCCTGGAGTGACGGGACAGGGAATGAAAAACTGTTTTTT
clone_size: NA
d_call: TRBD1
v_call: TRBV30
j_call: TRBJ1-4

cdr3_aa: CASSFGQGGTEAFF
cdr3_nt: TGTGCCAGCAGCTTCGGACAGGGGGGCACTGAAGCTTTCTTT
clone_size: NA
d_call: TRBD1
v_call: TRBV13
j_call: TRBJ1-1

cdr3_aa: CASSIRGTGIYEQYF
cdr3_nt: TGTGCCAGTAGTATTCGAGGGACAGGCATCTACGAGCAGTACTTC
clone_size: NA
d_call: TRBD1
v_call: TRBV19
j_call: TRBJ2-7

cdr3_aa: CARRPSSVGTQYF
cdr3_nt: TGTGCTAGGAGACCCTCTTCCGTTGGTACGCAGTATTTT
clone_size: NA
d_call: NA
v_call: TRBV13
j_call: TRBJ2-3

cdr3_aa: CASSEPAYSNQPQHF
cdr3_nt: TGTGCCAGCAGTGAACCAGCGTATAGCAATCAGCCCCAGCATTTT
clone_size: NA
d_call: NA
v_call: TRBV6-1
j_call: TRBJ1-5